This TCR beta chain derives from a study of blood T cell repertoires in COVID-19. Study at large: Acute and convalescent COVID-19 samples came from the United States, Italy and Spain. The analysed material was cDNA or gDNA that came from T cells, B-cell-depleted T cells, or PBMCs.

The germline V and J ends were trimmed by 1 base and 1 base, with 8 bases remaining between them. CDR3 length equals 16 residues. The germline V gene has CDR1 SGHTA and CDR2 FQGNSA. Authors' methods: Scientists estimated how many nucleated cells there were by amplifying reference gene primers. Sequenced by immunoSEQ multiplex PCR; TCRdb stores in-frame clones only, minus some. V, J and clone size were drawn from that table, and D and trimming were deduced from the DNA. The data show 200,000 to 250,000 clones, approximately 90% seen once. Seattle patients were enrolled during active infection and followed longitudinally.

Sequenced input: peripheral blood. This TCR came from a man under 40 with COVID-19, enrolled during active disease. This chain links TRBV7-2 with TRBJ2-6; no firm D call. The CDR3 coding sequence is TGTGCCAGCAGCTTAGTGGCAGTTTCTGGGGCCAACGTCCTGACTTTC. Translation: CASSLVAVSGANVLTF.